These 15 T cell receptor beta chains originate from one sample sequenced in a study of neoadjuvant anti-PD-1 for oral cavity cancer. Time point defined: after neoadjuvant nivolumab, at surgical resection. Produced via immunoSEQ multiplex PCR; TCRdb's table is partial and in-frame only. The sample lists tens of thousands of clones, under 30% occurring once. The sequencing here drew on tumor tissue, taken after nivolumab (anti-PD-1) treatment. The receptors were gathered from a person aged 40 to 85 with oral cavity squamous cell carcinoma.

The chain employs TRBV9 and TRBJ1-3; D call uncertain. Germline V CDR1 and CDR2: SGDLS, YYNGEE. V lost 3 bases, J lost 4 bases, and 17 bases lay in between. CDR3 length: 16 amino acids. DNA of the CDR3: TGTGCCAGCAGCGCTCCGGTGGGGTCGCTGGGAAACACCATATATTTT. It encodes CASSAPVGSLGNTIYF.

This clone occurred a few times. Here the CDR3 DNA reads TGTGCCATCAGTGAGTCGGGGCGGTTGAGTGAGCAGTTCTTC. It is translated as CAISESGRLSEQFF. This rearrangement joins TRBV10-3 to TRBJ2-1; the D gene is possibly TRBD1 (5 bases). Trimming pared 0 bases from V and 9 bases from J, leaving 12 bases between. The CDR3 is 14 residues long. The germline CDR1 and CDR2 sequences are ENHRY and SYGVKD.

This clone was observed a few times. CDR3: CASSYSTGGGYTF. Written as DNA, the CDR3 is TGTGCCAGCAGTTACTCGACAGGGGGCGGCTACACCTTC. V gene TRBV6-5 combines with J gene TRBJ1-2; 10 bases line up with TRBD1. CDR3 length: 13 residues. Per the germline V gene, CDR1 is MNHEY and CDR2 is SVGAGI. The V and J ends lost 0 bases and 8 bases, in that order; junction bases with no gene match: 0.

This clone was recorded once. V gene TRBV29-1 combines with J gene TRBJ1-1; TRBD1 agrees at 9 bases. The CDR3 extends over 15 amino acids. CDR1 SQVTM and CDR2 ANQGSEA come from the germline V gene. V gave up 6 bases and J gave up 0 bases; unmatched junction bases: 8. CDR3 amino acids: CSVSGTGTLNTEAFF. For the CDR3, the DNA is TGCAGCGTATCCGGGACAGGGACCCTGAACACTGAAGCTTTCTTT.

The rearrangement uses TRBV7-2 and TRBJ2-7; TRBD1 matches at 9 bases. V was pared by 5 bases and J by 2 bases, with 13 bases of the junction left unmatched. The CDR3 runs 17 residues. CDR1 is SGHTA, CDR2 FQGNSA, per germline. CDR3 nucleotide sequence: TGTGCCAGCAGCCCGGACAGGGGCTACGAACTTACCTACGAGCAGTACTTC. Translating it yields CASSPDRGYELTYEQYF.

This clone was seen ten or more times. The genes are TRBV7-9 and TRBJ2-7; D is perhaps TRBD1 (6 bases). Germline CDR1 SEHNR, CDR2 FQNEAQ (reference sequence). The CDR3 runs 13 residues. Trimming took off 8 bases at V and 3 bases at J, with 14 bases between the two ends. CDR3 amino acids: CASDRLPGYEQYF. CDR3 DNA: TGTGCCAGCGACAGGCTCCCAGGCTACGAGCAGTACTTC.

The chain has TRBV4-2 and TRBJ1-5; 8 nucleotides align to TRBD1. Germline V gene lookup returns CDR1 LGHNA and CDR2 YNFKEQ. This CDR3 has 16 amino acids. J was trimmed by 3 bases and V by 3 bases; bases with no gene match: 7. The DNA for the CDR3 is TGTGCCAGCAGCCATACTTTGGACAGGGCCAATCAGCCCCAGCATTTT. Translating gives CASSHTLDRANQPQHF.

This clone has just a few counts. The CDR3 region is CASSLVPPNYEQYF. The CDR3 DNA is TGTGCCAGCAGCTTGGTCCCTCCGAACTACGAGCAGTACTTC. This chain links TRBV5-4 with TRBJ2-7; D remains unclear. The CDR3 length is 14 residues. Looked up from germline, CDR1 is SGHNT and CDR2 is YYREEE (reference sequence). The V and J ends lost 0 bases and 3 bases respectively, with 10 bases between them.

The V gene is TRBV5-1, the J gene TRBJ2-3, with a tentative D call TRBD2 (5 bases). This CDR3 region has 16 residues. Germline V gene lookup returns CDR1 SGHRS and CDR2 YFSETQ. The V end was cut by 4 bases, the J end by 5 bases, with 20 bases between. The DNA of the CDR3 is TGCGCCAGCAGCACCCTAGCCGGCCTAAGTGTAGATACGCAGTATTTT. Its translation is CASSTLAGLSVDTQYF.

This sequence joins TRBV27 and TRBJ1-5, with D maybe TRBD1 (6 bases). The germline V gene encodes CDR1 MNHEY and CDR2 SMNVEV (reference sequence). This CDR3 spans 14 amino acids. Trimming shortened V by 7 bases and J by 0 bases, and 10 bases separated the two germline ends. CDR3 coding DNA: TGTGCCAGCAACCCAGGGGTTAGCAATCAGCCCCAGCATTTT. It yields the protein CASNPGVSNQPQHF.

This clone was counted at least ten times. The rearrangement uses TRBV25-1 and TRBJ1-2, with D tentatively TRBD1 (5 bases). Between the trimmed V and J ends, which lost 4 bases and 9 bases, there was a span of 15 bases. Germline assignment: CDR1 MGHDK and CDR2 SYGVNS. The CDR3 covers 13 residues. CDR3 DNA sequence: TGTGCCAGCAGTGGCCCCCGGACATGGAGCTACACCTTC. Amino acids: CASSGPRTWSYTF.

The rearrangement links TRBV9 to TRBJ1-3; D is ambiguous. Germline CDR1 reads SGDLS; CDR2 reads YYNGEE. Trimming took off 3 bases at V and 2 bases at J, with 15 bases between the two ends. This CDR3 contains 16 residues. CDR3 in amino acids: CASSGWAGVAGNTIYF. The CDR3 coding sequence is TGTGCCAGCAGCGGGTGGGCTGGGGTTGCTGGAAACACCATATATTTT.

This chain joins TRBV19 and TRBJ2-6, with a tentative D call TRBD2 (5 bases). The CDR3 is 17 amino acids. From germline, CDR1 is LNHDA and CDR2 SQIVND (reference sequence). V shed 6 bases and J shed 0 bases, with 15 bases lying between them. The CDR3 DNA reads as TGTGCCAGTAGAGCGGCAGGCACCCGCTCTGGGGCCAACGTCCTGACTTTC. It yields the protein CASRAAGTRSGANVLTF.

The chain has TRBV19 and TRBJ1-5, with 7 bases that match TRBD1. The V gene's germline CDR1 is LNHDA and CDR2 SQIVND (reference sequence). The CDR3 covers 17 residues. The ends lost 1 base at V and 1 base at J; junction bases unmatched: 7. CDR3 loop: CASSIATGTVSNQPQHF. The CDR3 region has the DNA TGTGCCAGTAGTATAGCTACCGGGACAGTAAGCAATCAGCCCCAGCATTTT.

The CDR3 sequence: CASSYEGQYGQPQHF. CDR3 DNA: TGTGCCAGCAGTTACGAGGGACAGTACGGACAGCCCCAGCATTTT. V and J are TRBV6-6 and TRBJ1-5; 7 positions match TRBD1. The CDR3 covers 15 residues. CDR1 and CDR2 (germline): MNHNY, SVGAGI (reference sequence). Trimming removed 2 bases from V and 7 bases from J; junction bases left unmatched: 8.